This T cell receptor beta chain was identified in a study of T-cell reconstitution after alpha-beta-depleted transplantation in children. V lost 1 base and J lost 1, with 22 bases in between. The CDR3 consists of 19 residues. Germline V gene lookup returns CDR1 SGHAT and CDR2 FQDESV (reference sequence). Unique molecular identifiers were incorporated when the TCRbeta library was constructed. Using its own MiXCR run on the PCR reads, TCRdb lists one record per CDR3 protein. The sample shows 150,000 to 250,000 distinct CDR3 sequences, 13% to 15% of them seen only once. The rearrangement links TRBV11-1 to TRBJ2-5, with a weak D call TRBD2 (5 bases). The sample was PBMCs from the stem cell graft donor, taken from the stem cell graft. The source is a human donor who donated a stem cell graft to a child with acute lymphoblastic leukemia. Here the CDR3 DNA reads TGTGCCAGCAGCTTAGTTGTAGGTGGCGCTCTGGACTCCCAAGAGACCCAGTACTTC. This encodes CASSLVVGGALDSQETQYF.